This is a list of T cell receptor beta chains from one sample in a study of tissue-resident memory T cells in lung cancer. One entry per CDR3 protein, called by TCRdb with MiXCR from the reads. The sample records more than 350 distinct CDR3 sequences, 15% to 20% being singletons. The sample was CD103- CD8+ T cells from lung tumor tissue. The receptor source for this set is a human donor with treatment-naive lung cancer (subtype not recorded). CDR3s include the opening cysteine and the closing phenylalanine or tryptophan. The D gene is left open where the match is weak. Where a row states a size, it is once, few, many or the class of an expanded clone; other rows omit it.

TRBV27	few	.	TRBJ2-7	TGTGCCAGCAGTACCAGCTCCTACGAGCAGTACTTC	CASSTSSYEQYF
TRBV7-8	large	TRBD1	TRBJ1-1	TGTGCCAGCAGCCCCTTGACAGGGGGCGCGAACACTGAAGCTTTCTTT	CASSPLTGGANTEAFF
TRBV20-1	.	TRBD2	TRBJ2-3	TGCAGTGCTAGAGATAGGAGCGGGAGAGAGTATTTT	CSARDRSGREYF
TRBV4-1	few	TRBD2	TRBJ2-1	TGCGCCAGCAGTCTCCAGGGGACTAGCGGGATTAATGAGCAGTTCTTC	CASSLQGTSGINEQFF
TRBV9	medium-sized	.	TRBJ2-5	TGTGCCAGCAGCGTAGGAGGGGGTCCCCAAGAGACCCAGTACTTC	CASSVGGGPQETQYF
TRBV6-5	.	.	TRBJ1-2	TGTGCCAGCAGTGTACAGAGGGGTGGTTATGGCTACACCTTC	CASSVQRGGYGYTF
TRBV5-1	.	TRBD2	TRBJ2-5	TGCGCCAGCAGCCCAGCGGGAGCAAATCAAGAGACCCAGTACTTC	CASSPAGANQETQYF
TRBV27	large	.	TRBJ2-2	TGTGCCAGCAGCCTTGGTAGTTGGAGCACCGGGGAGCTGTTTTTT	CASSLGSWSTGELFF
TRBV7-6	large	.	TRBJ2-3	TGTGCCAGCAGCTTAGAGCTTACGGGCACAGATACGCAGTATTTT	CASSLELTGTDTQYF
TRBV7-2	.	.	TRBJ2-7	TGTGCCAGCAGCTTCCCAGGGGACCACTACGAGCAGTACTTC	CASSFPGDHYEQYF
TRBV7-2	medium-sized	.	TRBJ1-2	TGTGCCAGCAGCCTATACGGGGGCTATGGCTACACCTTC	CASSLYGGYGYTF
TRBV4-1	large	TRBD2	TRBJ2-1	TGCGCCAGCAGCCAAGATTACCTAGCGGGGGGCCGGGCTGAGCAGTTCTTC	CASSQDYLAGGRAEQFF
TRBV10-2	.	.	TRBJ1-6	TGCGCCAGCATGTGGGGGCCCCGGAGGGGCACTGAAGCTCACTTT	CASMWGPRRGTEAHF
TRBV20-1	large	.	TRBJ2-2	TGCAGTGCTAGAGGTGCAACCGGGGAGCTGTTTTTT	CSARGATGELFF
TRBV27	medium-sized	.	TRBJ1-5	TGTGCCAGCAGTTTATTATCCGGGAAGCCCCAGCATTTT	CASSLLSGKPQHF
TRBV7-9	large	.	TRBJ1-5	TGTGCCAGCAGCGCGACCGCTGCAGGTAATCAGCCCCAGCATTTT	CASSATAAGNQPQHF
TRBV12-3/TRBV12-4	few	TRBD1	TRBJ1-1	TGTGCCAGCAGTCCTAACAGGGGGCCGAGGGAGACTGAAGCTTTCTTT	CASSPNRGPRETEAFF
TRBV5-1	.	TRBD2	TRBJ2-7	TGCGCCAGCAGCTTGGGACTAGCGGACTACGAGCAGTACTTC	CASSLGLADYEQYF
TRBV29-1	large	TRBD2	TRBJ2-2	TGCAGCGTTAAGCGGGAGGGCACCGGGGAGCTGTTTTTT	CSVKREGTGELFF
TRBV28	few	TRBD2	TRBJ2-1	TGTGCCAGCAGTTCCCGACTAGCGGGAGGCGGTGAGCAGTTCTTC	CASSSRLAGGGEQFF
TRBV6-5	medium-sized	.	TRBJ2-1	TGTGCCAGCAGTTCAGGTTACAATGAGCAGTTCTTC	CASSSGYNEQFF
TRBV11-2	.	.	TRBJ2-7	TGTGCCAGCAGCCCCCCCGGACAGGGACAGCGGGAGGTCTACGAGCAGTACTTC	CASSPPGQGQREVYEQYF
TRBV29-1	medium-sized	TRBD1	TRBJ2-1	TGCAGCGCCACATTCCCACAGGGGGCCCCTTACAATGAGCAGTTCTTC	CSATFPQGAPYNEQFF
TRBV23-1	.	.	TRBJ2-7	TGCGCCAGCTTACCTGGCATAGCCCCCATCAGCTCCTACGAGCAGTACTTC	CASLPGIAPISSYEQYF
TRBV7-3	large	.	TRBJ2-3	TGTGCCAGCAGCTTAATCCACACAGATACGCAGTATTTT	CASSLIHTDTQYF
TRBV14	large	TRBD2	TRBJ2-2	TGTGCCAGCAGCCACACTAGCGGGGCGAACACCGGGGAGCTGTTTTTT	CASSHTSGANTGELFF
TRBV27	large	.	TRBJ2-7	TGTGCCAGCAGTTCAGGGGATGGGTACGAGCAGTACTTC	CASSSGDGYEQYF
TRBV18	medium-sized	.	TRBJ2-2	.	CASSFTTETRTPGSCFF
TRBV7-9	large	TRBD1	TRBJ2-7	TGTGCCAGCAGCTTACCCCCGACAGGGCCGGATTACGAGCAGTACTTC	CASSLPPTGPDYEQYF
TRBV13	few	.	TRBJ1-2	TGTGCCAGCAGCCCCACTAACTATGGCTACACCTTC	CASSPTNYGYTF
TRBV5-6	.	.	TRBJ1-1	TGTGCCAGCAGTTTGGGGGTTAATATGAACACTGAAGCTTTCTTT	CASSLGVNMNTEAFF
TRBV30	large	TRBD2	TRBJ2-7	TGTGCCTGGAGTTGGGGAAGCGGGGGTGAGCAGTACTTC	CAWSWGSGGEQYF